The 23 T cell receptor beta chains in this list originate from one sample, sequenced in a study of human T cells and chemical hapten exposure. TCRdb called the RACE reads again in MiXCR, with one record for every CDR3 protein. The sample lists some 360,000 distinct CDR3 sequences; around 5.5% were seen once. As to time point: pre-sensitization, week 0. Specified treatment: therapeutic diphenylcyclopropenone sensitization with weekly scalp DPC. The specimen was whole blood, collected in connection with sensitization to the hapten diphenylcyclopropenone (DPC). The receptors here all came from a woman in her 50s with alopecia areata. Some clones in this sample may be carry-over from other donors' samples.

This clonotype was seen ten or more times. V and J are TRBV11-3 and TRBJ2-1; D is perhaps TRBD1 or TRBD2 (5 bases each). Per the germline V gene, CDR1 is SGHNT and CDR2 is YENEEA. The CDR3 consists of 14 residues. Trimming left V 6 bases short and J 6 bases short, with 15 bases between. The CDR3 spells CASSFGGRGNEQFF. In nucleotides, the CDR3 is TGTGCCAGCAGTTTTGGGGGAAGGGGCAATGAGCAGTTCTTC.

This clonotype was recorded many times. The gene calls are TRBV29-1 and TRBJ2-6; a weak D match, TRBD2 (5 bases). Trimming removed 4 bases at V and 0 bases at J, with 16 bases between. The CDR3 extends over 17 amino acids. Germline-derived CDR1 and CDR2 are SQVTM and ANQGSEA. Here the CDR3 DNA reads TGCAGCGTTGTCAAAGGGTTGGAGGCCTCTGGGGCCAACGTCCTGACTTTC. Translated, it gives CSVVKGLEASGANVLTF.

The chain has TRBV29-1 and TRBJ1-1; D is possibly TRBD1 (6 bases). Germline V gene data show CDR1 as SQVTM and CDR2 as ANQGSEA. Between the trimmed V and J ends, which lost 4 bases and 6 bases, there was a span of 12 bases. This CDR3 region has 12 residues. CDR3 sequence: CSVVGQTAEAFF. For the CDR3, the DNA is TGCAGCGTTGTTGGACAGACTGCTGAAGCTTTCTTT.

At least ten counts were recorded for this clonotype. The chain combines TRBV11-2 with TRBJ1-6; D perhaps matches TRBD1 (6 bases). Germline CDR1 and CDR2: SGHAT and FQNNGV. V lost 1 base and J lost 7, with 11 bases in between. The length of the CDR3 is 15 residues. The CDR3 nucleotides read TGTGCCAGCAGCTTAGCAGGGGTCCAAAATTCACCCCTCCACTTT. Translation: CASSLAGVQNSPLHF.

This rearrangement joins TRBV9 to TRBJ1-1, with D unresolved. The ends were cut back, 0 bases at V and 6 bases at J, with 9 bases in the middle. The V gene's germline CDR1 is SGDLS and CDR2 YYNGEE. The CDR3 runs to 13 residues. The CDR3 DNA sequence: TGTGCCAGCAGCGTAGGGGCCTGGTCTGAAGCTTTCTTT. Translation: CASSVGAWSEAFF.

This clonotype appeared many times. The chain carries TRBV7-9 and TRBJ1-1; D may be TRBD1 (6 bases). This CDR3 spans 13 amino acids. V was pared by 0 bases and J by 5 bases, with 7 bases between. Germline V gene sequence: CDR1 SEHNR, CDR2 FQNEAQ (reference sequence). This chain's CDR3 is CASSLAQGTEAFF. As DNA, the CDR3 is TGTGCCAGCAGCTTAGCGCAGGGGACTGAAGCTTTCTTT.

The V call is TRBV4-1, the J call TRBJ1-4; a possible D gene is TRBD1 (6 bases). Trimming stripped 0 bases from V and 6 bases from J, with 11 bases between. Germline V gives CDR1 MGHRA, CDR2 YSYEKL. The length of the CDR3 is 15 residues. CDR3 in DNA: TGCGCCAGCAGCCAAGACGGGGGGCCGGATGAAAAACTGTTTTTT. This translates into CASSQDGGPDEKLFF.

This clonotype was counted a few times. The gene calls are TRBV12-3 or TRBV12-4 and TRBJ1-6, with D possibly being TRBD1 (5 bases). The CDR3 has 14 amino acids. V lost 5 bases, J lost 12 bases, and 17 bases lay in between. The DNA of the CDR3 is TGTGCCAGCAGTCTAGGGACCGGAGGCGTACCCCTCCACTTT. Its translation: CASSLGTGGVPLHF.

This clonotype has ten or more counts. The chain uses TRBV10-3 and TRBJ2-7; 8 bases fit TRBD1. This CDR3 has 14 amino acids. V lost 2 bases and J lost 2; bases outside the gene matches: 2. Germline CDR1 is ENHRY and CDR2 is SYGVKD. The CDR3 DNA follows: TGTGCCATCAGTGAGGACAGGGGTACCTACGAGCAGTACTTC. Translated, it gives CAISEDRGTYEQYF.

The gene calls are TRBV11-2 and TRBJ2-7; the D gene is possibly TRBD2 (6 bases). Germline assignment: CDR1 SGHAT and CDR2 FQNNGV. The CDR3 loop spans 14 amino acids. Between the trimmed V and J ends, which lost 8 bases and 1 base, there was a span of 15 bases. In DNA form, the CDR3 reads TGTGCCAGCTTATTACAGCGGGCGTCCTACGAGCAGTACTTC. Translated, it gives CASLLQRASYEQYF.

The table lists this clonotype with many counts. The V and J genes are TRBV27 and TRBJ2-1; TRBD2 matches at 8 bases. This CDR3 is built from 16 residues. V lost 5 bases and J lost 7; bases outside the gene matches: 13. Germline V gives CDR1 MNHEY, CDR2 SMNVEV (reference sequence). For the CDR3, the DNA is TGTGCCAGCAGTCCCATTCGGGCGGGAGGTCCTAATGAGCAGTTCTTC. Translating it yields CASSPIRAGGPNEQFF.

This chain uses TRBV4-1 with TRBJ2-1; D may be TRBD2 (7 bases). With 1 base removed from V and 7 bases from J, the gap between germline ends came to 11 bases. Germline CDR1 reads MGHRA; CDR2 reads YSYEKL. CDR3 length: 14 residues. The CDR3 nucleotides are TGCGCCAGCAGCCAAGTTAGGGGGGGTAATGAGCAGTTCTTC. Its translation is CASSQVRGGNEQFF.

V is TRBV6-5 and J is TRBJ2-7, with 9 bases identical to TRBD2. The V gene's germline CDR1 is MNHEY and CDR2 SVGAGI. V trimming: 2 bases; J trimming: 2 bases; junction bases outside the gene matches: 4. The CDR3 has 15 amino acids. For the CDR3, the DNA is TGTGCCAGCAGTTACGATAGCGGGAGCGCCTACGAGCAGTACTTC. Translated, it gives CASSYDSGSAYEQYF.

A few counts support this clonotype. The rearrangement joins TRBV20-1 to TRBJ2-4; D is ambiguous. This CDR3 has 13 residues. Germline assignment: CDR1 DFQATT and CDR2 SNEGSKA (reference sequence). Trimming cost V 6 bases and J 4 bases, with 13 bases left between them. CDR3 nucleotides: TGCAGTGCGATCCCGAGAAATAAAAACATTCAGTACTTC. Its protein is CSAIPRNKNIQYF.

This clonotype was observed at least ten times. The genes are TRBV29-1 and TRBJ2-4; 10 bases line up with TRBD2. Germline V gene data show CDR1 as SQVTM and CDR2 as ANQGSEA. The J segment lost 8 bases and the V segment lost 3 bases, leaving 13 bases of the junction unmatched. This CDR3 has 16 residues. CDR3 coding DNA: TGCAGCGTTGAGGGTCTAGCGGGAGTAAAGGGAGACATTCAGTACTTC. Protein product: CSVEGLAGVKGDIQYF.

The CDR3 bases are TGTGCCAGCAGTAACTGGGTCGGAAACACCATATATTTT. Its translation is CASSNWVGNTIYF. The rearrangement joins TRBV6-1 to TRBJ1-3; D remains unclear. This CDR3 is 13 amino acids long. Germline V gene lookup returns CDR1 MNHNS and CDR2 SASEGT. Trimming pared 5 bases from V and 4 bases from J, leaving 9 bases between.

The CDR3 spells CASSQTPGNLFSYNEQFF. The CDR3 coding sequence is TGTGCCAGCAGCCAAACACCGGGAAACCTCTTCTCCTACAATGAGCAGTTCTTC. This chain connects TRBV14 to TRBJ2-1, with a weak D call TRBD2 (5 bases). Germline V gives CDR1 SGHDN, CDR2 FVKESK. The CDR3 length is 18 residues. With 2 bases removed from V and 0 bases from J, the gap between germline ends came to 17 bases.

This clonotype occurred a few times. The gene calls are TRBV3-1 and TRBJ1-5, with no clear D. With 4 bases removed from V and 8 bases from J, the gap between germline ends came to 12 bases. CDR3 length: 13 residues. The germline CDR1 and CDR2 sequences are LGHDT and YNNKEL (reference sequence). The CDR3, as DNA: TGTGCCAGCAGCCTTATCCTTAATGAGCCCCAGCATTTT. Amino acid sequence: CASSLILNEPQHF. Filled out from reference TRBV3-1 and TRBJ1-5, the complete variable domain reads DTAVSQTPKYLVTQMGNDKSIKCEQNLGHDTMYWYKQDSKKFLKIMFSYNNKELIINETVPNRFSPKSPDKAHLNLHINSLELGDSAVYFCASSLILNEPQHFGDGTRLSIL.

There are many counts of this clonotype. The genes are TRBV6-5 and TRBJ1-6; 8 bases agree with TRBD1. V trimming: 5 bases; J trimming: 4 bases; junction bases outside the gene matches: 7. CDR3 length equals 16 residues. Germline-derived CDR1 and CDR2 are MNHEY and SVGAGI. CDR3 protein: CASSPSGGLYNSPLHF. The DNA for the CDR3 is TGTGCCAGCAGTCCCTCAGGGGGCTTGTATAATTCACCCCTCCACTTT.

The table lists this clonotype with a count of one. This could be a read error, since a much larger clone is one nucleotide away. This chain uses TRBV29-1 with TRBJ2-6, with D perhaps TRBD2 (5 bases). CDR3 size: 22 residues. CDR1 and CDR2 from the germline V gene are SQVTM and ANQGSEA. Trimming pared 7 bases from V and 0 bases from J, leaving 34 bases between. The CDR3 sequence: CSGVPTGLWASRRFSGANVLTF. The CDR3 bases are TGCAGCGGCGTACCGACGGGGTTATGGGCTAGCCGAAGATTCTCTGGGGCCAACGTCCTGACTTTC.

This clonotype was observed a handful of times. This sequence joins TRBV6-6 and TRBJ2-7; TRBD1 matches 9 bases. The CDR3 length is 15 residues. Germline V lookup: CDR1 MNHNY, CDR2 SVGAGI (reference sequence). Trimming took 2 bases from V and 5 from J; bases not matched to a gene: 7. The CDR3 protein is CASSYPRDRGDEQYF. In nucleotides, the CDR3 is TGTGCCAGCAGTTACCCGCGTGACAGGGGGGACGAGCAGTACTTC.

This clonotype showed up just a few times. V usage is TRBV5-1 and J usage is TRBJ2-2; either TRBD1 or TRBD2 may fit D (5 bases each). Trimming removed 4 bases at V and 6 bases at J, with 13 bases between. The CDR3 contains 14 residues. Germline CDR1 is SGHRS and CDR2 is YFSETQ. The CDR3, as DNA: TGCGCCAGCAGCCCCATCGAGGGGCCCGGGGAGCTGTTTTTT. Protein: CASSPIEGPGELFF.

The chain uses TRBV30 and TRBJ2-1; D is unclear. CDR3 length: 14 amino acids. V shed 3 bases and J shed 7 bases, with 16 bases lying between them. Germline V gene data show CDR1 as GTSNPN and CDR2 as SVGIG (reference sequence). The CDR3 sequence: CAWRGIPGTNEQFF. Written as DNA, the CDR3 is TGTGCCTGGAGGGGCATCCCCGGCACGAATGAGCAGTTCTTC. Complete variable domain (other parts from reference TRBV30 and TRBJ2-1): SQTIHQWPATLVQPVGSPLSLECTVEGTSNPNLYWYRQAAGRGLQLLFYSVGIGQISSEVPQNLSASRPQDRQFILSSKKLLLSDSGFYLCAWRGIPGTNEQFFGPGTRLTVL.